This T cell receptor beta chain comes out of a study of early T cells in non-severe SARS-CoV-2 infection. Points from the study as a whole: Database matching using VDJdb favored anti-spike CD8 responses, with private and CD4 specificities left missing.

This clonotype was counted many times. Its antigen is as yet unknown. A read error may account for a junction end that differs from germline. TCRdb re-called the 5' RACE reads through MiXCR, storing one row per CDR3 protein. The sample comprises tens of thousands of distinct CDR3 sequences, 3.5% to 4% of which are singletons, and more than 8% rests with the top ten. The CDR3 is 13 residues long. Germline lookup yields CDR1 SSHAT and CDR2 FNYEAQ (reference sequence). This chain joins TRBV7-7 and TRBJ2-3; D is undetermined. The receptor was isolated from an adult who was a healthcare worker with PCR-confirmed SARS-CoV-2 infection or an uninfected control (not recorded which). Sequenced: whole blood. The CDR3 region has the DNA TGTGCTAGCAGCTTAGGGTCCTCAGATACGCAGTATTTT. This encodes CASSLGSSDTQYF.